The clone carrying this TCR beta chain has just one count. Its antigen is still unknown. Other DNA sequences within the sample encode an identical CDR3. The CDR3 is 15 residues long. Germline V gene sequence: CDR1 MDHEN, CDR2 SYDVKM. V was clipped by 4 bases and J by 1 base, with 13 bases between them. This record belongs to a study of T cell responses to AZD1222 COVID-19 vaccine. Findings and limits, study-wide: Clonal diversity may have been underestimated in mostly white British donors. Baseline seropositivity occurred in only 5 to 7 AZD1222 recipients. The study sampled repertoires only after the peak T cell response.

Sequencing used immunoSEQ multiplex PCR; TCRdb keeps in-frame clones, though not all of them. The sample carries 95,000 to 120,000 clones, around 83% recorded once. The clonotype was recovered from an adult in good health. This rearrangement joins TRBV28 to TRBJ1-1; D ambiguous. This sample comprised peripheral blood, obtained on day 0 of AZD1222 vaccination. This CDR3 reads CASSSPGRENTEAFF. CDR3 in DNA: TGTGCCAGCAGTTCCCCGGGGAGGGAGAACACTGAAGCTTTCTTT.